Following are 31 T cell receptor beta chains from one sample sequenced in a study of graft-versus-host responses after intestinal transplantation. These receptors' antigens are unknown. Clones were read by immunoSEQ multiplex PCR, and TCRdb kept only the in-frame ones, dropping some. Of about 59,000 clones listed, approximately 94% were seen once; the top ten hold 0.38%. Sample: unstimulated CD4+ T cells sorted from spleen or lymph node cells, taken before transplant. All receptors derive from a human donor who was the organ donor for an intestinal transplant.

In its sample, this clone was seen a few times. This chain uses TRBV10-1 with TRBJ1-2, with D possibly being TRBD1 (6 bases). Looked up from germline, CDR1 is WNHNN and CDR2 is SYGVQD (reference sequence). The CDR3 has 15 amino acids. V was trimmed by 3 bases and J by 0 bases, leaving 11 bases between them. CDR3 coding DNA: TGCGCCAGCAGTGAAGGAAGGGGGTCTAACTATGGCTACACCTTC. This codes for CASSEGRGSNYGYTF.

The V call is TRBV2, the J call TRBJ2-7; weak D call: TRBD1 (5 bases). The CDR3 length is 14 residues. Germline V gives CDR1 SNHLY, CDR2 FYNNEI. V was clipped by 4 bases and J by 6 bases, with 16 bases between them. CDR3 sequence: CASSVLVRASEQYF. The CDR3 DNA reads as TGTGCCAGCAGTGTGTTAGTCAGGGCTTCCGAGCAGTACTTC. Full variable domain (missing parts from reference TRBV2 and TRBJ2-7): EPEVTQTPSHQVTQMGQEVILRCVPISNHLYFYWYRQILGQKVEFLVSFYNNEISEKSEIFDDQFSVERPDGSNFTLKIRSTKLEDSAMYFCASSVLVRASEQYFGPGTRLTVT.

V is TRBV6-1 and J is TRBJ2-6; a weak D match, TRBD1 (6 bases). Deletions cut 2 bases from V and 2 bases from J, with 7 bases between. Germline-derived CDR1 and CDR2 are MNHNS and SASEGT. This CDR3 contains 15 residues. CDR3 protein: CASSEHRAGANVLTF. The CDR3 nucleotides read TGTGCCAGCAGTGAACACAGGGCTGGGGCCAACGTCCTGACTTTC.

The chain uses TRBV5-1 and TRBJ2-7; the D is unclear. V lost 0 bases and J 3 bases, leaving 13 bases between the germline ends. The CDR3 runs 15 residues. The germline V gene encodes CDR1 SGHRS and CDR2 YFSETQ. CDR3 region: CASSLDRPPNYEQYF. As DNA, the CDR3 is TGCGCCAGCAGCTTGGACAGACCGCCGAACTACGAGCAGTACTTC.

This sequence joins TRBV7-2 and TRBJ2-5, with no clear D. This CDR3 has 14 amino acids. Trimming left V 4 bases short and J 4 bases short, with 13 bases between. CDR1 and CDR2 from the germline V gene are SGHTA and FQGNSA. The CDR3 bases are TGTGCCAGCAGCTCCTCACGTTACCTAGAGACCCAGTACTTC. This translates into CASSSSRYLETQYF.

This rearrangement joins TRBV5-6 to TRBJ2-5, with a weak D call TRBD1 (6 bases). Between the trimmed V and J ends, which lost 2 bases and 0 bases, there was a span of 11 bases. From germline, CDR1 is SGHDT and CDR2 YYEEEE. The CDR3 length is 15 residues. DNA for the CDR3: TGTGCCAGCAGCTTCAGGGGTTGGTACCAAGAGACCCAGTACTTC. Its protein is CASSFRGWYQETQYF.

The J gene is TRBJ2-3, the V gene TRBV9; no firm D call. The CDR3 sequence is 12 residues long. Trimming pared 4 bases from V and 6 bases from J, leaving 9 bases between. Germline assignment: CDR1 SGDLS and CDR2 YYNGEE. The CDR3 loop is CASSPQSDTQYF. CDR3 nucleotide sequence: TGTGCCAGCAGCCCCCAGAGCGATACGCAGTATTTT.

V usage is TRBV4-3 and J usage is TRBJ2-1; 10 bases fit TRBD2. Germline V CDR1 and CDR2: LGHNA, YSLEER. This CDR3 spans 17 amino acids. The V segment lost 0 bases and the J segment 0 bases; nucleotides outside the gene matches: 2. CDR3 DNA sequence: TGCGCCAGCAGCCAAGAACTAGCGGGGAGCTCCTACAATGAGCAGTTCTTC. This sequence encodes CASSQELAGSSYNEQFF.

The chain's CDR3 is CASSRGLADSYEQYF. CDR3 nucleotide sequence: TGTGCCAGTAGCAGAGGACTAGCGGACTCCTACGAGCAGTACTTC. The chain has TRBV19 and TRBJ2-7; 10 bases are shared with TRBD2. CDR1 and CDR2 (germline): LNHDA, SQIVND (reference sequence). V lost 6 bases to trimming and J lost 0 bases; unmatched junction nucleotides: 5. The CDR3 is made up of 15 amino acids.

The chain employs TRBV19 and TRBJ2-7; D is unresolved. This CDR3 is 13 amino acids long. Trimming removed 6 bases from V and 4 bases from J, with 13 bases in between. Germline V CDR1 and CDR2: LNHDA, SQIVND (reference sequence). For the CDR3, the DNA is TGTGCCAGTAGGGAGACACCCTTTTACGAGCAGTACTTC. Amino acids: CASRETPFYEQYF.

This chain uses TRBV7-2 with TRBJ1-1; 7 bases align to TRBD1. Germline V CDR1 and CDR2: SGHTA, FQGNSA. Trimming took 1 base from V and 5 from J; bases not matched to a gene: 7. This CDR3 region has 15 residues. The CDR3 here is CASSLEPRGLTEAFF. The DNA for the CDR3 is TGTGCCAGCAGCTTAGAGCCGAGGGGGCTGACTGAAGCTTTCTTT.

The gene calls are TRBV5-1 and TRBJ1-2; the D is unclear. The CDR3 contains 13 residues. V was cut by 2 bases and J by 5 bases, with 10 bases left in between. Germline lookup yields CDR1 SGHRS and CDR2 YFSETQ. CDR3 protein: CASSLNLGYGYTF. The CDR3 DNA sequence: TGCGCCAGCAGCTTAAATTTGGGGTATGGCTACACCTTC.

CDR3 protein: CASRVGSGANVLTF. The CDR3 bases are TGTGCCAGCAGGGTTGGCTCTGGGGCCAACGTCCTGACTTTC. V gene TRBV2 combines with J gene TRBJ2-6; D is ambiguous. The CDR3 length is 14 residues. Trimming took 6 bases from V and 0 from J, leaving 6 bases between them. Germline lookup yields CDR1 SNHLY and CDR2 FYNNEI.

The V call is TRBV27, the J call TRBJ1-2, with D unclear. The V gene lost 6 bases and the J gene lost 7 bases, with 18 bases spanning the gap. This CDR3 has 14 residues. Germline V gene sequence: CDR1 MNHEY, CDR2 SMNVEV (reference sequence). For the CDR3, the DNA is TGTGCCAGCAGCCCCGGGCCCCTACTGGGTGGCTACACCTTC. Amino acid sequence: CASSPGPLLGGYTF.

The rearrangement links TRBV19 to TRBJ1-1; D gene uncertain. Trimming pared 5 bases from V and 5 bases from J, leaving 12 bases between. From germline, CDR1 is LNHDA and CDR2 SQIVND (reference sequence). The CDR3 runs to 13 residues. The chain's CDR3 is CASSSRGGTEAFF. The CDR3 region has the DNA TGTGCCAGTAGTTCCCGAGGAGGGACTGAAGCTTTCTTT.

This chain joins TRBV9 and TRBJ2-7; weak D call: TRBD2 (5 bases). CDR3 length: 15 residues. CDR1 is SGDLS, CDR2 YYNGEE, per germline. V was cut by 4 bases and J by 6 bases, with 20 bases left in between. The CDR3 loop reads CASSPEAAVVGEQYF. DNA for the CDR3: TGTGCCAGCAGCCCCGAGGCAGCGGTTGTAGGCGAGCAGTACTTC.

The rearrangement joins TRBV5-6 to TRBJ2-3, with TRBD2 matching 16 bases. Trimming cost V 3 bases and J 0 bases; bases outside gene matches: 7. The germline gives CDR1 SGHDT, CDR2 YYEEEE. The CDR3 runs to 19 residues. CDR3 sequence (DNA): TGTGCCAGCAGCTCGGGACTAGCGGGGGGGAGCCCGAGCACAGATACGCAGTATTTT. It codes for CASSSGLAGGSPSTDTQYF. The full variable domain, rest sourced from reference TRBV5-6 and TRBJ2-3, is DAGVTQSPTHLIKTRGQQVTLRCSPKSGHDTVSWYQQALGQGPQFIFQYYEEEERQRGNFPDRFSGHQFPNYSSELNVNALLLGDSALYLCASSSGLAGGSPSTDTQYFGPGTRLTVL.

This chain uses TRBV6-1 with TRBJ2-2; 7 bases agree with TRBD1. This CDR3 contains 14 residues. J gave up 1 base and V 7 bases, and 3 bases lay outside the gene matches. The germline CDR1 and CDR2 sequences are MNHNS and SASEGT. The CDR3 DNA reads TGTGCCAGCAACAGACAGGGGAACACCGGGGAGCTGTTTTTT. Translating gives CASNRQGNTGELFF.

The chain employs TRBV11-2 and TRBJ1-2, with D maybe TRBD1 (5 bases). The CDR3 runs 13 residues. The ends were cut back, 0 bases at V and 4 bases at J, with 6 bases in the middle. In germline, CDR1 is SGHAT, CDR2 FQNNGV. The DNA of the CDR3 is TGTGCCAGCAGCTTAGACGGGGGCTATGGCTACACCTTC. It is translated as CASSLDGGYGYTF.

This chain connects TRBV27 to TRBJ1-1; D not certain. This CDR3 region has 14 residues. V lost 5 bases, J lost 0 bases, and 10 bases lay in between. Germline values: CDR1 MNHEY, CDR2 SMNVEV (reference sequence). CDR3 DNA sequence: TGTGCCAGCAGTCTGACATACATGAACACTGAAGCTTTCTTT. This gives the protein CASSLTYMNTEAFF.

The chain couples TRBV6-9 to TRBJ1-6, with 11 bases fitting TRBD1. In germline, CDR1 is MNHGY, CDR2 SVAAGI. Losses at the gene ends were 4 bases for V and 5 bases for J; bases not matched to a gene: 1. This CDR3 is 15 amino acids long. CDR3 in amino acids: CASSWGQGDNSPLHF. The CDR3 DNA follows: TGTGCCAGCAGTTGGGGACAGGGGGATAATTCACCCCTCCACTTT.

J is TRBJ1-2 and V is TRBV6-1, with TRBD1 identical over 8 bases. Per germline, CDR1 MNHNS and CDR2 SASEGT. V shed 2 bases and J 0 bases; nucleotides not matched to a gene: 5. CDR3 size: 16 residues. CDR3 sequence: CASSEQGALPNYGYTF. CDR3 bases: TGTGCCAGCAGTGAACAGGGGGCGCTTCCTAACTATGGCTACACCTTC.

This chain joins TRBV7-2 and TRBJ1-2; tentative D call: TRBD1 (5 bases). Trimming removed 5 bases from V and 3 bases from J, with 16 bases in between. Germline V CDR1 and CDR2: SGHTA, FQGNSA. The CDR3 is 15 residues long. CDR3 in DNA: TGTGCCAGCAGCCGCAGGGCTTCCGACCACTATGGCTACACCTTC. As protein: CASSRRASDHYGYTF.

The chain employs TRBV20-1 and TRBJ2-5; D is unclear. CDR3 length: 11 amino acids. Germline CDR1 DFQATT, CDR2 SNEGSKA (reference sequence). V dropped 6 bases and J dropped 3 bases, with 8 bases sitting between them. The CDR3 sequence is CSANREETQYF. For the CDR3, the DNA is TGCAGTGCCAACCGAGAAGAGACCCAGTACTTC.

This CDR3 reads CATRRGFTGELFF. The CDR3 DNA reads TGTGCCACCAGGCGGGGATTCACCGGGGAGCTGTTTTTT. The rearrangement uses TRBV2 and TRBJ2-2, with D perhaps matching TRBD2 (6 bases). Trimming shortened V by 10 bases and J by 4 bases, and 13 bases separated the two germline ends. The CDR3 is 13 amino acids. CDR1 and CDR2 from the germline V gene are SNHLY and FYNNEI.

The chain carries TRBV11-2 and TRBJ2-1; D is perhaps TRBD1 or TRBD2 (6 bases each). This CDR3 contains 15 residues. The V gene lost 5 bases and the J gene lost 8 bases, with 19 bases spanning the gap. Per the germline V gene, CDR1 is SGHAT and CDR2 is FQNNGV. CDR3 amino acids: CASSHEGGSIHEQFF. CDR3 coding DNA: TGTGCCAGCAGCCACGAGGGGGGTAGCATCCATGAGCAGTTCTTC.

This chain joins TRBV18 and TRBJ2-5; D may be TRBD1 or TRBD2 (5 bases each). CDR1 and CDR2 from the germline V gene are KGHSH and LQKENI. The CDR3 consists of 14 residues. V shed 3 bases and J shed 5 bases, with 13 bases lying between them. The CDR3 DNA reads TGTGCCAGCTCACCGGATGGGGGTCGGGAGACCCAGTACTTC. Translating gives CASSPDGGRETQYF.

The rearrangement joins TRBV5-8 to TRBJ2-1; 7 nucleotides line up with TRBD1. V shed 0 bases and J 6 bases; nucleotides not matched to a gene: 0. Looked up from germline, CDR1 is SGHTS and CDR2 is YDEGEE. The CDR3 runs 13 residues. CDR3 sequence reads: CASSLAGGNEQFF. CDR3 sequence (DNA): TGTGCCAGCAGCTTGGCAGGGGGCAATGAGCAGTTCTTC.

This chain joins TRBV5-1 and TRBJ1-1; D perhaps matches TRBD1 (5 bases). The CDR3 consists of 13 residues. Looked up from germline, CDR1 is SGHRS and CDR2 is YFSETQ. V dropped 4 bases and J dropped 1 base, with 8 bases sitting between them. This CDR3 is CASSHGQNTEAFF. CDR3 in DNA: TGCGCCAGCAGCCACGGACAGAACACTGAAGCTTTCTTT. The full variable domain, rest sourced from reference TRBV5-1 and TRBJ1-1, is KAGVTQTPRYLIKTRGQQVTLSCSPISGHRSVSWYQQTPGQGLQFLFEYFSETQRNKGNFPGRFSGRQFSNSRSEMNVSTLELGDSALYLCASSHGQNTEAFFGQGTRLTVV.

V is TRBV4-2 and J is TRBJ1-5, with D hard to call. Per germline, CDR1 LGHNA and CDR2 YNFKEQ. The CDR3 is 20 residues long. Deletions cut 1 base from V and 1 base from J, with 23 bases between. The DNA for the CDR3 is TGTGCCAGCAGCCAAGTCACGGGAGGGAGGGCTCGCTCGAGCAATCAGCCCCAGCATTTT. It specifies CASSQVTGGRARSSNQPQHF.

The chain recombines TRBV7-9 with TRBJ1-1; the D gene is possibly TRBD1 (6 bases). Trimming took 2 bases from V and 4 from J, leaving 11 bases between them. In germline, CDR1 is SEHNR, CDR2 FQNEAQ (reference sequence). There are 14 residues in the CDR3. CDR3: CASSLQGYSTEAFF. The CDR3 region has the DNA TGTGCCAGCAGCTTACAGGGGTACAGCACTGAAGCTTTCTTT.